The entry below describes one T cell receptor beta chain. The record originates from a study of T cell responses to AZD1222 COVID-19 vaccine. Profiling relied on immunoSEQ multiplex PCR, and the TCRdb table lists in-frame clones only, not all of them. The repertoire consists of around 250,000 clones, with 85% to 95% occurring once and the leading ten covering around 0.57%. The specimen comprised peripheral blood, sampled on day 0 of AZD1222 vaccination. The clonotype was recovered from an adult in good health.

In nucleotides, the CDR3 is TGTGCCAGCAGTGGAGGGGGGCAGCCCCAGCATTTT. Translating it yields CASSGGGQPQHF. This chain joins TRBV27 and TRBJ1-5, with D maybe TRBD1 (6 bases). This CDR3 spans 12 amino acids. The V end was cut by 5 bases, the J end by 7 bases, with 9 bases between. The germline V gene encodes CDR1 MNHEY and CDR2 SMNVEV (reference sequence).